These 2 T cell receptor beta chains were sequenced from one sample in a study of cytomegalovirus exposure and HLA in healthy donors. PCR was performed using 60 Vbeta and 13 Jbeta primers. Clones were read by immunoSEQ multiplex PCR, and TCRdb kept only the in-frame ones, dropping some. This table holds about 140,000 clones, roughly 75% found once. Sequences were obtained from PBMCs. These TCRs come from a female donor in good health and CMV-seronegative.

V gene TRBV30 combines with J gene TRBJ2-7; possible D gene TRBD2, 5 bases. The CDR3 extends over 13 amino acids. Germline CDR1 GTSNPN, CDR2 SVGIG (reference sequence). Between the trimmed V and J ends, which lost 0 bases and 6 bases, there was a span of 12 bases. CDR3 DNA: TGTGCCTGGAGTGTACTCTGGGCGGGCGAGCAGTACTTC. Its translation is CAWSVLWAGEQYF. Drawing the rest from reference TRBV30 and TRBJ2-7, the complete variable domain is SQTIHQWPATLVQPVGSPLSLECTVEGTSNPNLYWYRQAAGRGLQLLFYSVGIGQISSEVPQNLSASRPQDRQFILSSKKLLLSDSGFYLCAWSVLWAGEQYFGPGTRLTVT.

The chain joins TRBV5-1 to TRBJ1-1; TRBD1 aligns across 7 bases. CDR1 SGHRS and CDR2 YFSETQ come from the germline V gene. There are 16 residues in the CDR3. With V trimmed by 4 bases and J by 1 base, 10 bases remained unmatched. The CDR3 DNA reads TGCGCCAGCAGCGTGCTACCGGGACAGCCGAACACTGAAGCTTTCTTT. Translation gives CASSVLPGQPNTEAFF.